What follows describes a single T cell receptor beta chain. The data were taken from a study of OX40 agonist ivuxolimab in advanced cancers. Study-level background: Those treated in dose escalation had hepatocellular carcinoma, melanoma, renal cell cancer or head and neck cancer. There were three patients with partial responses, one having hepatocellular carcinoma and two cutaneous melanoma. Earlier treatment with anti-PD-1, anti-PD-L1 or anti-CTLA-4 was permitted, and roughly 40% had received some.

V lost 6 bases, J lost 1 base, and 3 bases stayed unmatched. The CDR3 contains 15 residues. Germline V gene data show CDR1 as LNHDA and CDR2 as SQIVND (reference sequence). This table comes from immunoSEQ multiplex PCR, and its TCRdb copy is limited to in-frame clones, with some not included. The sample includes 26,000 or so clones, 85% to 90% of them seen just once. This chain connects TRBV19 to TRBJ1-5; 10 bases match TRBD1. This receptor was identified in an adult with an advanced solid tumor such as melanoma, head and neck, liver or kidney cancer. The sequenced sample was CD4+ or CD8+ T cells sorted from blood, obtained in a trial of the OX40 agonist ivuxolimab. CDR3 region: CASRADRGSNQPQHF. In DNA, the CDR3 is TGTGCCAGTAGGGCGGACAGGGGGAGCAATCAGCCCCAGCATTTT.